These 32 T cell receptor beta chains share one sample of origin, sequenced in a study of molecular identifiers for immune sequencing clone quantification. TCRdb passed the PCR reads through MiXCR, listing each CDR3 protein once. Of some 320,000 distinct CDR3 sequences in the sample, about a fifth were seen once. The source material was naive CD8+ T cells from blood, with Jurkat cell RNA spiked in. The subset: FACS-sorted CD8+CD4-CCR7+CD45RA+ naive T cells. The receptor set was obtained from a human donor in good health. Some libraries in this study had Jurkat cell RNA spiked in.

This clonotype was seen many times. V and J are TRBV29-1 and TRBJ1-1; D might be TRBD1 (5 bases). V shed 6 bases and J shed 5 bases, with 16 bases lying between them. CDR3 size: 13 residues. Germline CDR1 is SQVTM and CDR2 is ANQGSEA. The DNA of the CDR3 is TGCAGCGTGGTTGGGGGTATGTGGACTGAAGCTTTCTTT. Amino acid sequence: CSVVGGMWTEAFF.

There are many counts of this clonotype. The chain has TRBV15 and TRBJ1-6; TRBD1 matches 7 bases. The CDR3 runs to 17 residues. Germline V lookup: CDR1 LNHNV, CDR2 YYDKDF (reference sequence). Trimming took 3 bases from V and 4 from J; bases not matched to a gene: 9. The CDR3 sequence: CATSSIAGQEYNSPLHF. As DNA, the CDR3 is TGTGCCACCAGCAGCATCGCTGGACAGGAGTATAATTCACCCCTCCACTTT.

This clonotype was seen many times. V gene TRBV7-9 combines with J gene TRBJ2-2; no clear D. The V and J ends lost 10 bases and 6 bases respectively, with 9 bases between them. The CDR3 is made up of 11 amino acids. Germline CDR1 and CDR2: SEHNR and FQNEAQ (reference sequence). CDR3 residues: CATVQSGELFF. In DNA form, the CDR3 reads TGTGCCACAGTACAGTCCGGGGAGCTGTTTTTT.

This clonotype was seen at least ten times. CDR3 region: CSARSSRADTQYF. In DNA form, the CDR3 reads TGCAGTGCTAGATCCAGTAGGGCAGATACGCAGTATTTT. The rearrangement joins TRBV20-1 to TRBJ2-3; D remains ambiguous. The CDR3 runs to 13 residues. V lost 2 bases, J lost 4 bases, and 10 bases lay in between. Germline CDR1 is DFQATT and CDR2 is SNEGSKA (reference sequence).

This clonotype was seen repeatedly, ten times or more. The chain recombines TRBV30 with TRBJ1-4; D gene ambiguous. The CDR3 consists of 11 residues. The germline CDR1 and CDR2 sequences are GTSNPN and SVGIG (reference sequence). The V and J ends lost 4 bases and 8 bases respectively, with 8 bases between them. CDR3 sequence (DNA): TGTGCCTGGAACCTGGAAGAAAAACTGTTTTTT. Protein: CAWNLEEKLFF. The full variable domain, rest sourced from reference TRBV30 and TRBJ1-4, is SQTIHQWPATLVQPVGSPLSLECTVEGTSNPNLYWYRQAAGRGLQLLFYSVGIGQISSEVPQNLSASRPQDRQFILSSKKLLLSDSGFYLCAWNLEEKLFFGSGTQLSVL.

In regard to this clonotype: This sequence may be a read error, since a much larger clone differs from it by one base. The chain has TRBV7-2 and TRBJ2-7; a weak D match, TRBD2 (5 bases). CDR1 SGHTA and CDR2 FQGNSA come from the germline V gene. The CDR3 contains 12 residues. The CDR3 sequence: CAGSSGPGEQYF. In DNA form, the CDR3 reads TGTGCCGGCAGCTCCGGTCCGGGGGAGCAGTACTTC.

To note about this clonotype: A read error may explain this, as a much larger clone is one base away. CDR3 sequence reads: CASSLRDFTSTDSQYF. The CDR3 nucleotides are TGTGCCAGCAGTCTAAGGGACTTTACTAGCACAGATTCGCAGTATTTT. This sequence joins TRBV28 and TRBJ2-3, with a weak D call TRBD2 (6 bases). This CDR3 is built from 16 residues. Germline CDR1 reads MDHEN; CDR2 reads SYDVKM.

This clonotype has a count of ten or more. The rearrangement uses TRBV28 and TRBJ2-5; D remains ambiguous. This CDR3 contains 11 residues. The germline V and J ends were trimmed by 7 bases and 7 bases, with 10 bases remaining between them. The germline V gene has CDR1 MDHEN and CDR2 SYDVKM. CDR3 coding DNA: TGTGCCAGCACCGCTAACGGGACCCAGTACTTC. Its protein is CASTANGTQYF.

Comments on this clonotype: Since a much larger clone is just one base distant, this may be a read error. The CDR3 reads CASSLAYGNEQFF. CDR3 in DNA: TGTGCCAGCAGCTTGGCCTACGGCAATGAGCAGTTCTTC. The V and J genes are TRBV5-6 and TRBJ2-1; D unclear. This CDR3 is 13 amino acids long. The V end lost 0 bases, the J end lost 6 bases, and 7 bases lay between the germline ends. The germline V gene encodes CDR1 SGHDT and CDR2 YYEEEE.

This clonotype was detected many times. This chain joins TRBV5-6 and TRBJ1-1; TRBD1 is a possible D gene (5 bases). The CDR3 totals 13 residues. V lost 1 base and J 5 bases, leaving 9 bases between the germline ends. Germline CDR1 is SGHDT and CDR2 is YYEEEE. CDR3 in amino acids: CASSLTGVTEAFF. In DNA form, the CDR3 reads TGTGCCAGCAGCTTGACGGGGGTGACTGAAGCTTTCTTT.

This clonotype was seen at least ten times. The genes are TRBV3-1 and TRBJ2-2, with D possibly TRBD2 on 7 matching bases. The CDR3 has 17 amino acids. V was pared by 0 bases and J by 5 bases, with 16 bases between. The V gene's germline CDR1 is LGHDT and CDR2 YNNKEL (reference sequence). The CDR3 sequence is CASSQERGGDTTGELFF. CDR3 DNA sequence: TGTGCCAGCAGCCAAGAACGAGGGGGGGATACGACCGGGGAGCTGTTTTTT.

This clonotype was seen ten or more times. This chain joins TRBV7-2 and TRBJ1-1; no clear D. Germline CDR1 and CDR2: SGHTA and FQGNSA. V lost 1 base and J lost 2, with 11 bases in between. The CDR3 is made up of 15 amino acids. The CDR3 region is CASSLVGNFNTEAFF. DNA of the CDR3: TGTGCCAGCAGCTTAGTTGGGAATTTCAACACTGAAGCTTTCTTT.

Note on this clonotype: This may be a read error: a much more frequent sequence differs by one nucleotide. The gene calls are TRBV7-2 and TRBJ2-3; D is uncertain. CDR3 length equals 15 residues. Germline V lookup: CDR1 SGHTA, CDR2 FQGNSA. V was cut by 0 bases and J by 6 bases, with 13 bases left in between. CDR3 sequence: CASSLATGFGDTQYF. The CDR3 nucleotides are TGTGCCAGCAGCTTAGCGACCGGCTTTGGGGATACGCAGTATTTT.

Many counts were recorded for this clonotype. The rearrangement uses TRBV6-2 or TRBV6-3 and TRBJ2-1; 8 bases are shared with TRBD2. Looked up from germline, CDR1 is MNHEY and CDR2 is SVGEGT. There are 16 residues in the CDR3. The trim removed 6 bases at V and 0 bases at J, leaving 7 bases unmatched. The CDR3 DNA is TGTGCCAGCAGCGAAACACTAGCGGCCTCCTACAATGAGCAGTTCTTC. It encodes CASSETLAASYNEQFF.

Many counts were recorded for this clonotype. This rearrangement joins TRBV4-1 to TRBJ2-1, with D unclear. With 4 bases removed from V and 0 bases from J, the gap between germline ends came to 13 bases. The CDR3 loop spans 16 amino acids. Germline CDR1 reads MGHRA; CDR2 reads YSYEKL. The CDR3 DNA sequence: TGCGCCAGCAGCCCAGTCCAGTATAGCTCCTACAATGAGCAGTTCTTC. Its translation: CASSPVQYSSYNEQFF.

This clonotype was seen repeatedly, ten times or more. CDR3 nucleotides: TGTGCCAGCAGTTACTCGCTCTGGGGCTCTGGAAACACCATATATTTT. Residues: CASSYSLWGSGNTIYF. The chain employs TRBV6-6 and TRBJ1-3, with D unresolved. The CDR3 has 16 amino acids. Trimming left V 0 bases short and J 0 bases short, with 9 bases between. Germline-derived CDR1 and CDR2 are MNHNY and SVGAGI (reference sequence).

This clonotype was detected many times. The chain employs TRBV7-2 and TRBJ2-1, with 8 bases fitting TRBD2. CDR1 and CDR2 from the germline V gene are SGHTA and FQGNSA. The trim removed 7 bases at V and 8 bases at J, leaving 13 bases unmatched. CDR3 length: 15 amino acids. The CDR3 DNA reads as TGTGCCAGCACCCCATCTGGGACTAGGGGCCATGAGCAGTTCTTC. It translates to CASTPSGTRGHEQFF.

This clonotype was seen repeatedly, ten times or more. The gene calls are TRBV7-2 and TRBJ2-1, with D unclear. V was clipped by 5 bases and J by 14 bases, with 16 bases between them. Germline V gives CDR1 SGHTA, CDR2 FQGNSA. This CDR3 has 12 residues. The CDR3 reads CASSLTGPQKFF. CDR3 coding DNA: TGTGCCAGCAGCCTAACCGGGCCTCAAAAGTTCTTC.

This clonotype has a count of ten or more. This chain connects TRBV28 to TRBJ2-7; D unclear. Trimming left V 2 bases short and J 7 bases short, with 15 bases between. CDR1 is MDHEN, CDR2 SYDVKM, per germline. The CDR3 is 14 residues long. The CDR3 is CASSLVTVLGEQYF. The DNA of the CDR3 is TGTGCCAGCAGTTTAGTAACAGTCCTCGGAGAGCAGTACTTC.

At least ten counts were recorded for this clonotype. This sequence joins TRBV25-1 and TRBJ2-3; 12 positions match TRBD2. Germline V lookup: CDR1 MGHDK, CDR2 SYGVNS. J gave up 4 bases and V 4 bases, and 12 bases lay outside the gene matches. This CDR3 spans 18 amino acids. CDR3 amino acids: CASSAPLSSGRAADTQYF. As DNA, the CDR3 is TGTGCCAGCAGTGCCCCCCTCTCTAGCGGGAGGGCCGCAGATACGCAGTATTTT.

CDR3: CAWGGTSTDTQYF. The CDR3 nucleotides are TGTGCCTGGGGCGGGACGAGCACAGATACGCAGTATTTT. The chain joins TRBV30 to TRBJ2-3; tentatively, D is TRBD2 (6 bases). The germline gives CDR1 GTSNPN, CDR2 SVGIG (reference sequence). V gave up 5 bases and J gave up 0 bases, with 9 bases separating them. There are 13 residues in the CDR3.

The table lists this clonotype with many counts. This sequence joins TRBV7-9 and TRBJ2-3; a possible D gene is TRBD2 (6 bases). The CDR3 is made up of 15 amino acids. The V and J ends lost 1 base and 2 bases respectively, with 10 bases between them. Germline CDR1 and CDR2: SEHNR and FQNEAQ (reference sequence). The CDR3 nucleotides read TGTGCCAGCAGCTTAGTCCTAGCGTACACAGATACGCAGTATTTT. Encoded protein: CASSLVLAYTDTQYF.

In regard to this clonotype: Given a much more abundant clone one base away, this may be a read error. The chain combines TRBV5-6 with TRBJ2-1, with 7 bases fitting TRBD2. CDR1 and CDR2 from the germline V gene are SGHDT and YYEEEE. CDR3 length equals 16 residues. The chain's CDR3 is CAGSYRGVSSYNEQFF. The CDR3 DNA follows: TGTGCCGGCAGCTACCGGGGGGTTAGCTCCTACAATGAGCAGTTCTTC.

This clonotype was recorded many times. J is TRBJ2-6 and V is TRBV27; 10 nucleotides align to TRBD1. Germline V CDR1 and CDR2: MNHEY, SMNVEV (reference sequence). The ends lost 5 bases at V and 1 base at J; junction bases unmatched: 2. This CDR3 has 16 amino acids. For the CDR3, the DNA is TGTGCCAGCAGTGGACAGGGGGTTTCTGGGGCCAACGTCCTGACTTTC. Translated, it gives CASSGQGVSGANVLTF.

This clonotype was recorded many times. The V call is TRBV27, the J call TRBJ2-7, with D possibly being TRBD2 (5 bases). The CDR3 totals 13 residues. Germline CDR1 is MNHEY and CDR2 is SMNVEV (reference sequence). Trimming removed 3 bases from V and 6 bases from J, with 12 bases in between. The CDR3 protein is CASSFAGNSEQYF. CDR3 coding DNA: TGTGCCAGCAGTTTTGCCGGGAACTCCGAGCAGTACTTC.

The genes are TRBV28 and TRBJ2-7; D possibly corresponds to TRBD1 (7 bases). CDR1 is MDHEN, CDR2 SYDVKM, per germline. The CDR3 contains 15 residues. Trimming removed 3 bases at V and 5 bases at J, with 17 bases between. CDR3 residues: CASSFRGTAGHEQYF. The DNA for the CDR3 is TGTGCCAGCAGTTTCAGGGGGACAGCGGGCCACGAGCAGTACTTC.

This clonotype was observed at least ten times. The chain links TRBV24-1 to TRBJ1-2, with 7 bases identical to TRBD1. The V gene's germline CDR1 is KGHDR and CDR2 SFDVKD. The CDR3 spans 15 residues. V was pared by 4 bases and J by 4 bases, with 8 bases of the junction left unmatched. The CDR3 region has the DNA TGTGCCACCAGTGACTCCGGGACAGATCGCTATGGCTACACCTTC. This gives the protein CATSDSGTDRYGYTF.

This clonotype was detected ten times or more. This chain connects TRBV19 to TRBJ2-2; D tentatively reads TRBD1 or TRBD2 (5 bases each). Germline CDR1 reads LNHDA; CDR2 reads SQIVND (reference sequence). Deletions cut 5 bases from V and 0 bases from J, with 16 bases between. CDR3 length: 17 residues. CDR3 DNA sequence: TGTGCCAGTAGTCTCTCCTCCGGGACGGCGAACACCGGGGAGCTGTTTTTT. It specifies CASSLSSGTANTGELFF.

The V and J genes are TRBV27 and TRBJ2-3; D is perhaps TRBD1 or TRBD2 (5 bases each). The length of the CDR3 is 15 residues. Trimming took off 2 bases at V and 7 bases at J, with 16 bases between the two ends. Looked up from germline, CDR1 is MNHEY and CDR2 is SMNVEV (reference sequence). CDR3 protein: CASSLRDEPPNTQYF. For the CDR3, the DNA is TGTGCCAGCAGTTTACGGGACGAACCGCCCAATACGCAGTATTTT.

This clonotype was picked up a small number of times. This chain joins TRBV30 and TRBJ2-7; 7 positions agree with TRBD1. From germline, CDR1 is GTSNPN and CDR2 SVGIG (reference sequence). With 7 bases clipped from V and 6 bases from J, the junction kept 9 bases outside the gene matches. This CDR3 spans 12 amino acids. The CDR3 loop reads CAFMTGPGEQYF. CDR3 bases: TGTGCCTTCATGACAGGGCCAGGCGAGCAGTACTTC.

This clonotype was counted at least ten times. V and J are TRBV5-1 and TRBJ2-2; 11 bases line up with TRBD2. V lost 7 bases to trimming and J lost 6 bases; unmatched junction nucleotides: 8. The CDR3 extends over 15 amino acids. Germline CDR1 and CDR2: SGHRS and YFSETQ. Written as DNA, the CDR3 is TGCGCCAGCGGCCTACTAGCGGGGGCGTCCGGGGAGCTGTTTTTT. Protein product: CASGLLAGASGELFF.

Worth noting for this clonotype: Since no conserved phenylalanine or tryptophan closes the CDR3, a read error is the likely cause. The chain carries TRBV2 and TRBJ2-5, with D unresolved. Germline loops: CDR1 SNHLY, CDR2 FYNNEI. There are 10 residues in the CDR3. Trimming stripped 7 bases from V and 2 bases from J, with 2 bases between. CDR3 in amino acids: CASNQETQYL. The CDR3 coding sequence is TGTGCCAGCAATCAAGAGACCCAGTACCTC.